This TCR beta chain was sequenced for a study of post-analysis software for immune sequencing data. Background on the study: Relapsing-remitting, secondary progressive and progressive-relapsing multiple sclerosis courses were included.

General study findings and limits: Patients carried roughly 5 TRBV segments more frequently than controls did, and TRBV5-6, TRBV5-1 and TRBV20-1 were among them. F measure showed strong co-clustering of same-batch samples.

Tagging with unique molecular identifiers was a feature of the TCR beta cDNA libraries. MiXCR, applied by TCRdb to the PCR reads, yields one record per CDR3 protein. The sample contains roughly 650,000 distinct CDR3 sequences, approximately 60% of which appear only once. CDR1 is MNHEY and CDR2 is SMNVEV in the germline V gene (reference sequence). This CDR3 has 13 amino acids. Trimming stripped 3 bases from V and 2 bases from J, with 6 bases between. Remarks on this clonotype: Its antigen is not known.

The rearrangement joins TRBV27 to TRBJ2-3; D call uncertain. The origin of this receptor is a girl aged 2 to 10 with multiple sclerosis. Specimen: blood. The CDR3 sequence is CASSFAYTDTQYF. The CDR3 DNA follows: TGTGCCAGCAGTTTCGCCTACACAGATACGCAGTATTTT.